Following are 2 T cell receptor beta chains from one sample sequenced in a study of early T cells in non-severe SARS-CoV-2 infection. TCRdb reprocessed the 5' RACE reads via MiXCR and lists one record per CDR3 protein. The sample holds 60,000 to 70,000 distinct CDR3 sequences, 9.1% seen once. Sequencing was done on a sample of whole blood. The receptors originated from an adult who was a healthcare worker with PCR-confirmed SARS-CoV-2 infection or an uninfected control (not recorded which).

This clonotype was observed many times. V and J are TRBV7-9 and TRBJ1-5; D is perhaps TRBD1 (6 bases). Trimming stripped 4 bases from V and 1 base from J, with 11 bases between. CDR1 is SEHNR and CDR2 is FQNEAQ in the germline V gene (reference sequence). The length of the CDR3 is 15 residues. The CDR3 reads CASSSTGRSNQPQHF. CDR3 bases: TGTGCCAGCAGCTCAACAGGGAGGAGCAATCAGCCCCAGCATTTT.

The sample holds many counts of this clonotype. This rearrangement joins TRBV20-1 to TRBJ2-3; TRBD2 matches at 11 bases. The J segment lost 3 bases and the V segment lost 3 bases, leaving 17 bases of the junction unmatched. The CDR3 length is 19 residues. Germline lookup yields CDR1 DFQATT and CDR2 SNEGSKA (reference sequence). CDR3 in amino acids: CSASGVYGTSGGRTDTQYF. CDR3 coding DNA: TGCAGTGCTAGTGGGGTTTACGGGACTAGCGGAGGTCGGACAGATACGCAGTATTTT.